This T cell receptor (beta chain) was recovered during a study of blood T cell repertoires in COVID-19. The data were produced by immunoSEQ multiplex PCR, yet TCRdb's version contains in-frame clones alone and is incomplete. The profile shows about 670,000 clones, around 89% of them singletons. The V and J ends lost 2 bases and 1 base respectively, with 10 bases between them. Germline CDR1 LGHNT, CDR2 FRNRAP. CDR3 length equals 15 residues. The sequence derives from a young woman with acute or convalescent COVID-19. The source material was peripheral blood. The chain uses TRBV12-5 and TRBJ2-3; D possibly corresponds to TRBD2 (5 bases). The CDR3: CASGLWARGTDTQYF. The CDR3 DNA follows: TGTGCTAGTGGTTTGTGGGCGCGGGGCACAGATACGCAGTATTTT.